The T cell receptor beta chain described here comes from a study of OX40 agonist ivuxolimab in advanced cancers. The overall study: The patients received agonistic anti-OX40 (CD134) antibody ivuxolimab.

Trimming left V 3 bases short and J 4 bases short, with 16 bases between. CDR3 length equals 15 residues. The germline V gene has CDR1 SGHKS and CDR2 YYEKEE (reference sequence). The protocol was immunoSEQ multiplex PCR, while the TCRdb copy is restricted to in-frame clones and leaves out a portion. The sample yields over 60,000 clones, just under 95% seen once. The clonotype was recovered from an adult with an advanced solid tumor such as melanoma, head and neck, liver or kidney cancer. V is TRBV5-5 and J is TRBJ1-1, with D possibly TRBD1 on 6 matching bases. The sequenced sample was CD4+ or CD8+ T cells sorted from blood, obtained in a trial of the OX40 agonist ivuxolimab. The CDR3 sequence: CASSWGANEGTEAFF. The CDR3 DNA is TGTGCCAGCAGCTGGGGGGCCAACGAGGGCACTGAAGCTTTCTTT.